What follows are 6 T cell receptor beta chains derived from one specimen sequenced in a study of beta chain features in type 1 diabetes. Since all of the isolated RNA was reverse transcribed, expressed TCRB transcripts were what got sequenced. Some clones are missing from TCRdb's copy, which holds only in-frame ones; the method was immunoSEQ multiplex PCR. The sample comprises hundreds of thousands of clones, roughly an eighth of which are singletons, and roughly 0.04% rests with the top ten. For these receptors, no antigen is known. General study results and limits: A moderate, significant TCRB CDR3 shortening appeared in type 1 diabetes across four CD4+ subsets.

Sequenced sample: naive CD4+ T cells from blood. These receptors came from a man younger than 30 with type 1 diabetes.

This chain links TRBV27 with TRBJ1-2; D perhaps matches TRBD1 (6 bases). The CDR3 has 13 residues. Trimming left V 5 bases short and J 4 bases short, with 11 bases between. Germline-derived CDR1 and CDR2 are MNHEY and SMNVEV (reference sequence). CDR3 in DNA: TGTGCCAGCAGTCTGACAGGCCCCTATGGCTACACCTTC. Translating gives CASSLTGPYGYTF.

This clone was seen more than once but under ten times. The chain combines TRBV18 with TRBJ2-1, with 9 bases fitting TRBD1. Unmatched junction bases numbered 3, after V lost 3 bases and J lost 3 bases. Germline V gene lookup returns CDR1 KGHSH and CDR2 LQKENI. The CDR3 consists of 15 residues. CDR3 nucleotides: TGTGCCAGCTCACCGATGGGACAGGGCTACAATGAGCAGTTCTTC. Amino acid sequence: CASSPMGQGYNEQFF.

Remarks on this clone: Other nucleotide sequences in the sample specify the same CDR3. This chain connects TRBV7-2 to TRBJ1-5; no clear D. The V and J ends lost 2 bases and 7 bases respectively, with 6 bases between them. This CDR3 is 12 amino acids long. Per germline, CDR1 SGHTA and CDR2 FQGNSA. The CDR3 sequence: CASSLLGQPQHF. The CDR3 nucleotides read TGTGCCAGCAGCTTATTGGGACAGCCCCAGCATTTT.

V and J are TRBV6-1 and TRBJ1-5; no definite D call. V was clipped by 3 bases and J by 6 bases, with 9 bases between them. The CDR3 runs 13 residues. Germline CDR1 MNHNS, CDR2 SASEGT. This CDR3 reads CASSEGLGQPQHF. DNA for the CDR3: TGTGCCAGCAGTGAGGGATTAGGTCAGCCCCAGCATTTT.

A few counts support this clone. The rearrangement links TRBV7-9 to TRBJ2-1, with 8 bases matching TRBD2. The CDR3 sequence is 15 residues long. CDR1 SEHNR and CDR2 FQNEAQ come from the germline V gene (reference sequence). After removal of 2 bases from V and 6 bases from J, the junction contained 6 bases not matched to a gene. The CDR3 region is CASSLRGLEGNEQFF. For the CDR3, the DNA is TGTGCCAGCAGCTTACGGGGACTAGAGGGCAATGAGCAGTTCTTC. The full variable domain, completed using reference TRBV7-9 and TRBJ2-1, is DTGVSQNPRHKITKRGQNVTFRCDPISEHNRLYWYRQTLGQGPEFLTYFQNEAQLEKSRLLSDRFSAERPKGSFSTLEIQRTEQGDSAMYLCASSLRGLEGNEQFFGPGTRLTVL.

The chain links TRBV5-1 to TRBJ1-1; D is perhaps TRBD1 (5 bases). CDR3 length: 11 residues. Trimming took 5 bases from V and 7 from J, leaving 9 bases between them. The germline V gene has CDR1 SGHRS and CDR2 YFSETQ. CDR3 sequence reads: CASRFQGEAFF. CDR3 nucleotide sequence: TGCGCCAGCAGGTTTCAGGGTGAAGCTTTCTTT. The entire variable domain, with the rest obtained from reference TRBV5-1 and TRBJ1-1, is as follows: KAGVTQTPRYLIKTRGQQVTLSCSPISGHRSVSWYQQTPGQGLQFLFEYFSETQRNKGNFPGRFSGRQFSNSRSEMNVSTLELGDSALYLCASRFQGEAFFGQGTRLTVV.